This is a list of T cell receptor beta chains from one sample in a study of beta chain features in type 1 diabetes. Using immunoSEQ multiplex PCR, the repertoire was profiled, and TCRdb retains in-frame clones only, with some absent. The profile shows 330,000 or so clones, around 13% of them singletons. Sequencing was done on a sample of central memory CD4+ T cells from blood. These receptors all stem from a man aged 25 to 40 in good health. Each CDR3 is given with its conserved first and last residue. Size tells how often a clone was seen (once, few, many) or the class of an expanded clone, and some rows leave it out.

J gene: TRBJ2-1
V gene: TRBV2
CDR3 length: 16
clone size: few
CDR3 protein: CASSLRGDPSYNEQFF

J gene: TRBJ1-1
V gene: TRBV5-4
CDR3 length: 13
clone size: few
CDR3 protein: CASSLDSETEAFF

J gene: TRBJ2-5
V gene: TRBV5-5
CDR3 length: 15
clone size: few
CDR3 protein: CASSPSGRAGETQYF

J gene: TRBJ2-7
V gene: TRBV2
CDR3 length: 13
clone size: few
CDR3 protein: CASWTVRGGEQYF

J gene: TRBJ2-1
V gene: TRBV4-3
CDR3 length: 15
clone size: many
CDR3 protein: CASSQDRDSYNEQFF

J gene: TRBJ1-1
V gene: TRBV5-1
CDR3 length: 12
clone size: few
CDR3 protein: CASSVGNTEAFF

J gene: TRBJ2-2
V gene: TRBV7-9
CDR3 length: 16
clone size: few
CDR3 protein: CASRPAGQGNTGELFF

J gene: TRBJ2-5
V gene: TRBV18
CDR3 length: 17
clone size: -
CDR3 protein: CASSPGLAGATQETQYF

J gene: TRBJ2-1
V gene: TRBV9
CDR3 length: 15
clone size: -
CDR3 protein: CASSARMSSYNEQFF

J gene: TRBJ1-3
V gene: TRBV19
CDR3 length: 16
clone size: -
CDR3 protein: CASSNPPGRAGNTIYF

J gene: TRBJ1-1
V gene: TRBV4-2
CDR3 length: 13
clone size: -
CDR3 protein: CASSQDLNTEAFF

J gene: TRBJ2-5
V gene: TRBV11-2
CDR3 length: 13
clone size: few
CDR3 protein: CASSKAVGETQYF

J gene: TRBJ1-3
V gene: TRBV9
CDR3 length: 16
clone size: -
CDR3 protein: CASSVGGRTSPSPIYF

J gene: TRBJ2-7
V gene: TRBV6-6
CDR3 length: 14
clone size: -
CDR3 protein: CASSRTSGSHEQYF

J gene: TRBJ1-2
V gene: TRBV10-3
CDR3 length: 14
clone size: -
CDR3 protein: CAIGPGTGFHGYTF

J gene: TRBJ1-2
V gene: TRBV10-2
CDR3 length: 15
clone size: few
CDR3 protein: CASSGQMSSNYGYTF

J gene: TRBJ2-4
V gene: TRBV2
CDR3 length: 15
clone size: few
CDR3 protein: CASSEVGRGENIQYF

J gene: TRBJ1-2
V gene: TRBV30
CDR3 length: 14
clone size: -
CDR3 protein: CAWTRYPGDYGYTF

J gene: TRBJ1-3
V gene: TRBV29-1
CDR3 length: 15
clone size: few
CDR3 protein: CSVAGGPPSGNTIYF

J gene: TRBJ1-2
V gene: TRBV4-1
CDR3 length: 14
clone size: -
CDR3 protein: CASTRANHEEGYTF